The 27 T cell receptor beta chains reported below all come from one sample, sequenced in a study of blood T cell repertoires in COVID-19 (dated by TCRdb to 2020 to 2022). Libraries were constructed by the immunoSEQ multiplex PCR assay. TCRdb holds this immuneACCESS table with in-frame rearrangements only. Some clones are missing; in checked studies, unresolved V genes explain under half, and the rest has no known cause. The sample includes some 300,000 clones, with approximately 89% observed a single time. Roughly 2.9% of the sample lies in the top ten. The sequenced sample was PBMCs or T cells enriched from blood (not recorded which). The receptors originated from a woman in her forties or fifties who had been exposed to COVID-19.

The chain is built from TRBV6-1 and TRBJ1-2; D is perhaps TRBD1 (6 bases). The CDR3 is made up of 13 amino acids. Germline loops: CDR1 MNHNS, CDR2 SASEGT. The V end lost 3 bases, the J end lost 8 bases, and 13 bases lay between the germline ends. The DNA for the CDR3 is TGTGCCAGCAGTGACAACAGGGAATCGGGCTACACCTTC. Translation: CASSDNRESGYTF.

The chain recombines TRBV20-1 with TRBJ2-3; the D gene is possibly TRBD2 (5 bases). CDR1 DFQATT and CDR2 SNEGSKA come from the germline V gene (reference sequence). The CDR3 contains 10 residues. V lost 3 bases, J lost 7 bases, and 5 bases lay in between. DNA of the CDR3: TGCAGTGCTAGCGGGAATACGCAGTATTTT. Protein: CSASGNTQYF.

In the case of this clone: The junction departs from the called germline gene at one end, perhaps through a read error. The CDR3 nucleotides are TGTGCCAGCAGTTCCGGGACAGGGAACGCCGGGGAGCTGTTTTTT. Its translation is CASSSGTGNAGELFF. The chain carries TRBV7-9 and TRBJ2-2, with 9 positions matching TRBD1. Germline V lookup: CDR1 SEHNR, CDR2 FQNEAQ (reference sequence). The CDR3 runs to 15 residues.

The DNA of the CDR3 is TGTGCCAGCACCCCGCGCGGGTCGGAGGGGTATCAGCCCCAGCATTTT. Its protein is CASTPRGSEGYQPQHF. The chain combines TRBV7-8 with TRBJ1-5; maybe TRBD1 (5 bases). The germline V and J ends were trimmed by 7 bases and 5 bases, with 21 bases remaining between them. The CDR3 length is 16 residues. CDR1 SGHVS and CDR2 FQNEAQ come from the germline V gene. The full variable domain, completed using reference TRBV7-8 and TRBJ1-5, is GAGVSQSPRYKVAKRGQDVALRCDPISGHVSLFWYQQALGQGPEFLTYFQNEAQLDKSGLPSDRFFAERPEGSVSTLKIQRTQQEDSAVYLCASTPRGSEGYQPQHFGDGTRLSIL.

V is TRBV30 and J is TRBJ2-2; 7 bases fit TRBD1. This CDR3 contains 13 residues. Germline assignment: CDR1 GTSNPN and CDR2 SVGIG (reference sequence). V was pared by 5 bases and J by 3 bases, with 3 bases of the junction left unmatched. The CDR3 DNA reads TGTGCCTGGGGCGGACAGGACACCGGGGAGCTGTTTTTT. Encoded protein: CAWGGQDTGELFF.

The V gene is TRBV29-1, the J gene TRBJ2-5, with 9 bases that match TRBD1. Germline CDR1 and CDR2: SQVTM and ANQGSEA. There are 14 residues in the CDR3. V was pared by 6 bases and J by 5 bases, with 10 bases of the junction left unmatched. The CDR3 DNA reads as TGCAGCGTCCCAACAGGGGGCCGGGGGGAGACCCAGTACTTC. Residues: CSVPTGGRGETQYF.

The chain uses TRBV9 and TRBJ2-7; 7 bases line up with TRBD2. Trimming removed 3 bases from V and 5 bases from J; junction bases left unmatched: 5. Germline V gene sequence: CDR1 SGDLS, CDR2 YYNGEE. The CDR3 totals 13 residues. CDR3 loop: CASSASTSDEQYF. Written as DNA, the CDR3 is TGTGCCAGCAGCGCTTCCACTAGCGACGAGCAGTACTTC.

The genes are TRBV7-9 and TRBJ1-1; D is possibly TRBD1 (6 bases). The ends were cut back, 4 bases at V and 1 base at J, with 10 bases in the middle. This CDR3 has 14 amino acids. Germline CDR1 reads SEHNR; CDR2 reads FQNEAQ (reference sequence). CDR3 in amino acids: CASSSRTENTEAFF. The DNA for the CDR3 is TGTGCCAGCAGCTCTCGGACAGAGAACACTGAAGCTTTCTTT.

V usage is TRBV21-1 and J usage is TRBJ2-7; the D call of TRBD1 is as the table states it, not checked on the DNA. TRBV21-1 counts as a pseudogene. CDR3 length: 15 amino acids. CDR3 amino acids: CASSSILGSSYEQYF. CDR3 bases: TGTGCCAGCAGCTCGATCCTGGGCAGCTCCTACGAGCAGTACTTC.

This clone has a single count. V and J are TRBV4-1 and TRBJ2-7, with TRBD1 as a possible D gene (6 bases). The germline V gene has CDR1 MGHRA and CDR2 YSYEKL. CDR3 length: 15 amino acids. V lost 4 bases to trimming and J lost 0 bases, with 13 bases between them. In DNA, the CDR3 is TGCGCCAGCAGCCTGGACAGTGAGGTCTCCTACGAGCAGTACTTC. Protein sequence: CASSLDSEVSYEQYF.

This clone was seen a handful of times. This chain joins TRBV25-1 and TRBJ1-2; tentative D call: TRBD1 (6 bases). CDR1 and CDR2 from the germline V gene are MGHDK and SYGVNS. The CDR3 totals 16 residues. Trimming shortened V by 5 bases and J by 0 bases, and 16 bases separated the two germline ends. The CDR3 reads CASSPRGHGANYGYTF. The DNA of the CDR3 is TGTGCCAGCAGTCCGAGGGGACACGGTGCTAACTATGGCTACACCTTC.

This chain joins TRBV11-2 and TRBJ2-5, with TRBD1 matching 9 bases. The CDR3 is made up of 14 amino acids. The germline gives CDR1 SGHAT, CDR2 FQNNGV. Germline trimming cut 6 bases from V and 9 bases from J; bases unmatched to any gene: 11. As DNA, the CDR3 is TGTGCCAGCAGTCCACAGGGGGCTGCACTATCCCAGTACTTC. Its protein product is CASSPQGAALSQYF. Combining the CDR3 with reference TRBV11-2 and TRBJ2-5 gives the whole variable domain EAGVAQSPRYKIIEKRQSVAFWCNPISGHATLYWYQQILGQGPKLLIQFQNNGVVDDSQLPKDRFSAERLKGVDSTLKIQPAKLEDSAVYLCASSPQGAALSQYFGPGTRLLVL.

V and J are TRBV28 and TRBJ1-2; a weak D match, TRBD1 (5 bases). CDR1 MDHEN and CDR2 SYDVKM come from the germline V gene. The CDR3 has 13 amino acids. Trimming removed 4 bases at V and 4 bases at J, with 10 bases between. CDR3 sequence: CASSYATAYGYTF. The CDR3 region has the DNA TGTGCCAGCAGTTATGCGACAGCCTATGGCTACACCTTC.

A single count supports this clone. The chain couples TRBV10-3 to TRBJ1-3, with D possibly TRBD1 on 5 matching bases. The CDR3 sequence is 16 residues long. The V and J ends lost 6 bases and 4 bases respectively, with 19 bases between them. Germline CDR1 reads ENHRY; CDR2 reads SYGVKD. The CDR3, as DNA: TGTGCCATCAGCAGAGGTCACCTCCAGGGCGGAAACACCATATATTTT. Translation: CAISRGHLQGGNTIYF.

This clone was observed a handful of times. CDR3 loop: CASGQGANSGNTIYF. The CDR3 coding sequence is TGTGCCAGCGGACAGGGGGCCAACTCTGGAAACACCATATATTTT. The rearrangement joins TRBV18 to TRBJ1-3; 11 nucleotides line up with TRBD1. V was clipped by 8 bases and J by 0 bases; unmatched bases: 3. This CDR3 has 15 amino acids. Looked up from germline, CDR1 is KGHSH and CDR2 is LQKENI.

This clone appeared a single time. The rearrangement links TRBV7-9 to TRBJ1-2, with a weak D call TRBD1 (5 bases). CDR1 is SEHNR, CDR2 FQNEAQ, per germline (reference sequence). This CDR3 has 18 amino acids. Trimming left V 5 bases short and J 3 bases short, with 25 bases between. CDR3 DNA sequence: TGTGCCAGCAGCAGATCTTCTGGCGGGGCCGAATTATACTATGGCTACACCTTC. This codes for CASSRSSGGAELYYGYTF. The entire variable domain, with the rest obtained from reference TRBV7-9 and TRBJ1-2, is as follows: DTGVSQNPRHKITKRGQNVTFRCDPISEHNRLYWYRQTLGQGPEFLTYFQNEAQLEKSRLLSDRFSAERPKGSFSTLEIQRTEQGDSAMYLCASSRSSGGAELYYGYTFGSGTRLTVV.

This sequence joins TRBV6-1 and TRBJ1-1; D ambiguous. Trimming pared 0 bases from V and 1 base from J, leaving 6 bases between. Germline V lookup: CDR1 MNHNS, CDR2 SASEGT. The CDR3 length is 14 residues. CDR3 in amino acids: CASSEAAGNTEAFF. As DNA, the CDR3 is TGTGCCAGCAGTGAAGCGGCAGGGAACACTGAAGCTTTCTTT.

This chain joins TRBV7-2 and TRBJ2-7, with D maybe TRBD2 (6 bases). The V end lost 1 base, the J end lost 2 bases, and 15 bases lay between the germline ends. This CDR3 has 16 amino acids. Germline V gene lookup returns CDR1 SGHTA and CDR2 FQGNSA. CDR3 region: CASSLGAGPGTYEQYF. The DNA for the CDR3 is TGTGCCAGCAGCTTAGGGGCGGGGCCTGGCACCTACGAGCAGTACTTC. Variable domain in full (rest from reference TRBV7-2 and TRBJ2-7): GAGVSQSPSNKVTEKGKDVELRCDPISGHTALYWYRQSLGQGLEFLIYFQGNSAPDKSGLPSDRFSAERTGGSVSTLTIQRTQQEDSAVYLCASSLGAGPGTYEQYFGPGTRLTVT.

The sample holds one count of this clone. The chain carries TRBV6-5 and TRBJ1-4; 7 positions match TRBD1. V was clipped by 5 bases and J by 8 bases; unmatched bases: 2. Germline CDR1 reads MNHEY; CDR2 reads SVGAGI. The CDR3 spans 12 residues. The CDR3 nucleotides read TGTGCCAGCAGTACAGGGGACGAAAAACTGTTTTTT. The encoded protein is CASSTGDEKLFF.

This chain links TRBV5-1 with TRBJ1-4; 8 nucleotides match TRBD1. The CDR3 has 12 residues. Losses at the gene ends were 4 bases for V and 10 bases for J; bases not matched to a gene: 3. Germline-derived CDR1 and CDR2 are SGHRS and YFSETQ. Here the CDR3 DNA reads TGCGCCAGCAGCCCGACAGGGGCAAAACTGTTTTTT. Its translation is CASSPTGAKLFF.

DNA for the CDR3: TGTGCCAGTAGTATAGTTAGCGGGGGGTCGGGTGAGCAGTTCTTC. It translates to CASSIVSGGSGEQFF. The rearrangement uses TRBV19 and TRBJ2-1, with 10 bases that match TRBD2. The trim removed 1 base at V and 9 bases at J, leaving 6 bases unmatched. In germline, CDR1 is LNHDA, CDR2 SQIVND (reference sequence). This CDR3 comprises 15 residues.

V and J are TRBV28 and TRBJ2-5; D perhaps matches TRBD2 (6 bases). Germline CDR1 and CDR2: MDHEN and SYDVKM. The V end was cut by 6 bases, the J end by 2 bases, with 22 bases between. This CDR3 is 17 amino acids long. The CDR3 is CASSLRDLQRSQETQYF. CDR3 in DNA: TGTGCCAGCAGCCTTAGGGACTTACAGCGATCTCAAGAGACCCAGTACTTC.

The genes are TRBV3-1 (or the pseudogene TRBV3-2) and TRBJ1-1; D is perhaps TRBD1 (5 bases). Between the trimmed V and J ends, which lost 4 bases and 3 bases, there was a span of 6 bases. Germline assignment: CDR1 LGHDT and CDR2 YNNKEL (reference sequence). The CDR3 covers 12 residues. CDR3 coding DNA: TGTGCCAGCAGCCTCAGGGACACTGAAGCTTTCTTT. Amino acid sequence: CASSLRDTEAFF.

As for this clone: Its ends do not fully match the called genes, so a read error is possible. The chain recombines TRBV10-1 with TRBJ2-1, with D possibly being TRBD1 (6 bases). The CDR3 runs 11 residues. Germline CDR1 and CDR2: WNHNN and SYGVQD (reference sequence). The CDR3 DNA reads as TGCGCCAGCAGTGAACCGGGACACTCCCTCTTC. This sequence encodes CASSEPGHSLF.

The chain combines TRBV3-1 (or the pseudogene TRBV3-2) with TRBJ2-4; TRBD2 matches at 7 bases. V shed 0 bases and J 2 bases; nucleotides not matched to a gene: 10. The V gene's germline CDR1 is LGHDT and CDR2 YNNKEL (reference sequence). The CDR3 loop spans 18 amino acids. CDR3 DNA sequence: TGTGCCAGCAGCCAAGATCTAGGGTGGGAGGGTTCCAAAAACATTCAGTACTTC. Translation gives CASSQDLGWEGSKNIQYF.

The rearrangement uses TRBV7-9 and TRBJ2-7; 11 bases line up with TRBD2. The CDR3 totals 17 residues. After removal of 5 bases from V and 6 bases from J, the junction contained 15 bases not matched to a gene. Germline CDR1 reads SEHNR; CDR2 reads FQNEAQ (reference sequence). The CDR3 sequence: CASSRLAGIGQRGEQYF. The CDR3 DNA follows: TGTGCCAGCAGCCGACTAGCGGGGATCGGACAGCGGGGCGAGCAGTACTTC.

The chain joins TRBV3-1 (or the pseudogene TRBV3-2) to TRBJ2-5, with unresolved D. The V gene's germline CDR1 is LGHDT and CDR2 YNNKEL (reference sequence). Trimming stripped 4 bases from V and 5 bases from J, with 11 bases between. The CDR3 totals 13 residues. CDR3 residues: CASSPILGETQYF. The DNA of the CDR3 is TGTGCCAGCAGCCCTATCCTCGGGGAGACCCAGTACTTC.